The 9 T cell receptor beta chains below were found in one sample sequenced in a study of OX40 agonist ivuxolimab in advanced cancers. Generated by immunoSEQ multiplex PCR, the TCRdb table keeps only in-frame clones and is missing some. The profile covers fewer than 40,000 clones, with about 79% appearing a single time and under 20% taken by the ten largest. This specimen consisted of CD4+ or CD8+ T cells sorted from blood, obtained in a trial of the OX40 agonist ivuxolimab. The receptors were sampled from an adult with an advanced solid tumor such as melanoma, head and neck, liver or kidney cancer.

The chain joins TRBV7-2 to TRBJ1-1; perhaps TRBD1 as D (6 bases). Germline V gives CDR1 SGHTA, CDR2 FQGNSA. The CDR3 contains 13 residues. Trimming left V 7 bases short and J 7 bases short, with 16 bases between. CDR3 sequence reads: CASTAVRGVEAFF. CDR3 coding DNA: TGTGCCAGCACCGCAGTCAGGGGAGTTGAAGCTTTCTTT. Full variable domain (outside the CDR3, taken from reference TRBV7-2 and TRBJ1-1): GAGVSQSPSNKVTEKGKDVELRCDPISGHTALYWYRQSLGQGLEFLIYFQGNSAPDKSGLPSDRFSAERTGGSVSTLTIQRTQQEDSAVYLCASTAVRGVEAFFGQGTRLTVV.

V usage is TRBV5-6 and J usage is TRBJ2-5; a possible D gene is TRBD2 (6 bases). The CDR3 runs 14 residues. The V end was cut by 4 bases, the J end by 2 bases, with 12 bases between. Looked up from germline, CDR1 is SGHDT and CDR2 is YYEEEE. CDR3 loop: CASSRSGTQETQYF. The DNA of the CDR3 is TGTGCCAGCAGCCGGTCCGGGACTCAAGAGACCCAGTACTTC.

Here the CDR3 reads CASGGDQNSGNTIYF. The CDR3 coding sequence is TGTGCCAGCGGCGGGGACCAGAACTCTGGAAACACCATATATTTT. This sequence joins TRBV6-5 and TRBJ1-3; tentatively, D is TRBD1 (5 bases). The CDR3 length is 15 residues. CDR1 MNHEY and CDR2 SVGAGI come from the germline V gene. Between the trimmed V and J ends, which lost 8 bases and 0 bases, there was a span of 14 bases.

This sequence joins TRBV6-5 and TRBJ2-2, with 7 bases lining up with TRBD1. CDR1 and CDR2 (germline): MNHEY, SVGAGI. CDR3 length: 15 amino acids. The V gene end was trimmed by 6 bases and the J gene end by 3 bases; junction bases not matched to a gene: 7. CDR3: CASRTGQAYTGELFF. Written as DNA, the CDR3 is TGTGCCAGCAGGACCGGACAGGCTTACACCGGGGAGCTGTTTTTT.

This clone was recorded a few times. This chain joins TRBV5-1 and TRBJ1-3; possible D gene TRBD1, 6 bases. V was clipped by 4 bases and J by 2 bases, with 10 bases between them. Germline loops: CDR1 SGHRS, CDR2 YFSETQ. The CDR3 contains 14 residues. The CDR3 spells CASSPGTPGNTIYF. CDR3 in DNA: TGCGCCAGCAGCCCCGGGACACCTGGAAACACCATATATTTT.

The rearrangement links TRBV6-4 to TRBJ1-2, with D possibly being TRBD1 (6 bases). This CDR3 is 13 amino acids long. Trimming removed 2 bases at V and 5 bases at J, with 9 bases between. The germline gives CDR1 MRHNA, CDR2 SNTAGT. The CDR3 coding sequence is TGTGCCAGCAGTGACACAGGACAGTATGGCTACACCTTC. This translates into CASSDTGQYGYTF.

This clone was seen a few times. The chain recombines TRBV27 with TRBJ2-1; a weak D match, TRBD2 (7 bases). The CDR3 extends over 16 amino acids. CDR1 and CDR2 (germline): MNHEY, SMNVEV (reference sequence). V was cut by 5 bases and J by 4 bases, with 18 bases left in between. The CDR3 DNA sequence: TGTGCCAGCAGTGCAAGCCAGGGGAGGGGATACAATGAGCAGTTCTTC. Amino acid sequence: CASSASQGRGYNEQFF.

V usage is TRBV11-2 and J usage is TRBJ1-3; D is undetermined. This CDR3 comprises 13 residues. Trimming shortened V by 4 bases and J by 2 bases, and 6 bases separated the two germline ends. Germline V CDR1 and CDR2: SGHAT, FQNNGV. The CDR3 coding sequence is TGTGCCAGCAGCTCGGTACCTGGAAACACCATATATTTT. Its protein product is CASSSVPGNTIYF.

This chain joins TRBV5-4 and TRBJ2-3; tentative D call: TRBD2 (6 bases). Germline CDR1 is SGHNT and CDR2 is YYREEE (reference sequence). Trimming removed 5 bases from V and 14 bases from J, with 18 bases in between. The CDR3 consists of 12 residues. The CDR3 nucleotides are TGTGCCAGCAGATGGGACTCCCCCCCGTGGTATTTT. Amino acid sequence: CASRWDSPPWYF.